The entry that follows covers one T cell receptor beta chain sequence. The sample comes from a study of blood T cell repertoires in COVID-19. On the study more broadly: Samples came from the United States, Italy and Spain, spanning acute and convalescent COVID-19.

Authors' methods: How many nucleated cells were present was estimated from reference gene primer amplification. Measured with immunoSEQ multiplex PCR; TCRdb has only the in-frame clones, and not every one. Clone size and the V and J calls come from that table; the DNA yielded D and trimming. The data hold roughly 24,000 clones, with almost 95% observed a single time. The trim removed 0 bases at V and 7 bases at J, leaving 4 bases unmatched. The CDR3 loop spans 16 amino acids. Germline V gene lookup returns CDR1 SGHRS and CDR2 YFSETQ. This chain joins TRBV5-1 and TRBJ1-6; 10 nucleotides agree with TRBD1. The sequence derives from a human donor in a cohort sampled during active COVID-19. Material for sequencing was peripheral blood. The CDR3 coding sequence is TGCGCCAGCAGCTTGGAACTGGGACAGGGGAATTCACCCCTCCACTTT. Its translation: CASSLELGQGNSPLHF.